The clone carrying this T cell receptor (beta chain) was detected once. The antigen is undetermined. V was cut by 3 bases and J by 0 bases, with 15 bases left in between. The CDR3 extends over 17 amino acids. From germline, CDR1 is LNHDA and CDR2 SQIVND (reference sequence). The source of the sample is a study of shared clonotypes between healthy human individuals. Clones were read by immunoSEQ multiplex PCR, and TCRdb kept only the in-frame ones, dropping some. In the table there are 950,000 to 1,300,000 clones, 75% of which are singletons. Study outcomes and limitations: Even with large depth, rarefaction showed that sorted-subset sequencing was incomplete.

This chain uses TRBV19 with TRBJ1-5; D not resolved. This clonotype was obtained from a man younger than 35 in good health. Sample: memory CD4+ T cells sorted from blood. Subset meaning: CD45RA-negative fraction. CDR3 loop: CASSMVPSPYSNQPQHF. DNA for the CDR3: TGTGCCAGTAGTATGGTCCCGAGCCCTTATAGCAATCAGCCCCAGCATTTT.